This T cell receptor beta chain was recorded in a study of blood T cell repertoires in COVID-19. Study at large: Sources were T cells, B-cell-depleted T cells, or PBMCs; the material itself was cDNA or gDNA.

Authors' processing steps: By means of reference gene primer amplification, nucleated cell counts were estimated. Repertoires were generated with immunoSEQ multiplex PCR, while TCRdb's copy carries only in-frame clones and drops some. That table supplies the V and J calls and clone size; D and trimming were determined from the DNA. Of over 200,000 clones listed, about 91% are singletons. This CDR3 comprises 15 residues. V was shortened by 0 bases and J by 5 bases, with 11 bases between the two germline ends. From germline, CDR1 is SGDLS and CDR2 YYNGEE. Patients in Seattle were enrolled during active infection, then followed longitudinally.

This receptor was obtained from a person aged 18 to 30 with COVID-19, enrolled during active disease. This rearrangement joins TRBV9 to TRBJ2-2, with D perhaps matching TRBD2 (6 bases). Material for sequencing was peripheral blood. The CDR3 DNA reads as TGTGCCAGCAGCGTAGAGGCGGGAAGTACCGGGGAGCTGTTTTTT. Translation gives CASSVEAGSTGELFF.